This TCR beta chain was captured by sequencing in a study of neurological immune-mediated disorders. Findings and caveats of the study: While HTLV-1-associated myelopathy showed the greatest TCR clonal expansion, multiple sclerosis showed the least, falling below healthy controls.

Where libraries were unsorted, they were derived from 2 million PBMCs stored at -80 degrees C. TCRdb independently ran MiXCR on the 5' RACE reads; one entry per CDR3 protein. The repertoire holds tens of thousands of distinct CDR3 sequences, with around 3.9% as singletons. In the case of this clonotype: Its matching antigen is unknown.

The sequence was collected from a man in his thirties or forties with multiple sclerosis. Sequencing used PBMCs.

The CDR3 nucleotides are TGCAGTGCTAAGAAGGGGCCGGGTATAGATACGCAGTATTTT. Translated: CSAKKGPGIDTQYF. This chain uses TRBV20-1 with TRBJ2-3; a possible D gene is TRBD1 (5 bases). In germline, CDR1 is DFQATT, CDR2 SNEGSKA (reference sequence). This CDR3 spans 14 amino acids. Deletions cut 4 bases from V and 5 bases from J, with 16 bases between.